The 14 T cell receptor beta chains presented below share a single source sample, sequenced in a study of early T cells in non-severe SARS-CoV-2 infection. In TCRdb, the 5' RACE reads were re-called with MiXCR into one record per CDR3 protein. The sample contains roughly 120,000 distinct CDR3 sequences, around 12% of which appear only once. The sequenced sample was whole blood, obtained at baseline. The receptors were gathered from an adult who was a healthcare worker with PCR-confirmed SARS-CoV-2 infection or an uninfected control (not recorded which).

The rearrangement joins TRBV7-3 to TRBJ1-1, with TRBD1 as a possible D gene (6 bases). This CDR3 spans 14 amino acids. The germline V and J ends were trimmed by 5 bases and 5 bases, with 15 bases remaining between them. Germline-derived CDR1 and CDR2 are SGHTA and FQGTGA. As DNA, the CDR3 is TGTGCCAGCAGCACTGGACAGTCGGGGACTGAAGCTTTCTTT. This translates into CASSTGQSGTEAFF.

This chain connects TRBV7-9 to TRBJ2-2; D might be TRBD1 (5 bases). The germline CDR1 and CDR2 sequences are SEHNR and FQNEAQ (reference sequence). V lost 10 bases and J 0 bases, leaving 15 bases between the germline ends. The CDR3 is 15 amino acids. The CDR3 spells CATLTGFSNTGELFF. Here the CDR3 DNA reads TGTGCCACCCTCACAGGCTTCTCGAACACCGGGGAGCTGTTTTTT.

V and J are TRBV6-1 and TRBJ2-1, with 9 positions matching TRBD2. Germline CDR1 is MNHNS and CDR2 is SASEGT. With V trimmed by 5 bases and J by 6 bases, 8 bases remained unmatched. The CDR3 is made up of 15 amino acids. The CDR3 here is CASSFLAGLSNEQFF. CDR3 DNA sequence: TGTGCCAGCAGTTTTCTAGCGGGGCTTTCCAATGAGCAGTTCTTC.

This clonotype showed up just a few times. The chain employs TRBV9 and TRBJ1-2, with D uncertain. Deletions cut 0 bases from V and 4 bases from J, with 7 bases between. The CDR3 length is 13 residues. The germline V gene has CDR1 SGDLS and CDR2 YYNGEE. Here the CDR3 DNA reads TGTGCCAGCAGCGTAGCCCAAACCTATGGCTACACCTTC. Amino acids: CASSVAQTYGYTF. Combining the CDR3 with reference TRBV9 and TRBJ1-2 gives the whole variable domain DSGVTQTPKHLITATGQRVTLRCSPRSGDLSVYWYQQSLDQGLQFLIQYYNGEERAKGNILERFSAQQFPDLHSELNLSSLELGDSALYFCASSVAQTYGYTFGSGTRLTVV.

This clonotype was seen a handful of times. The rearrangement links TRBV4-1 to TRBJ1-2; D is possibly TRBD1 (5 bases). Germline V lookup: CDR1 MGHRA, CDR2 YSYEKL. Between the trimmed V and J ends, which lost 3 bases and 5 bases, there was a span of 16 bases. CDR3 length: 15 residues. CDR3 in DNA: TGCGCCAGCAGCCACTACCCAGGGACGGTTTATGGCTACACCTTC. Translating it yields CASSHYPGTVYGYTF.

V and J are TRBV6-1 and TRBJ1-2; D ambiguous. CDR1 is MNHNS and CDR2 is SASEGT in the germline V gene. V was pared by 1 base and J by 7 bases, with 10 bases between. This CDR3 region has 13 residues. Here the CDR3 DNA reads TGTGCCAGCAGTGAAGTGGCAGTTCTTGGCTACACCTTC. Translated, it gives CASSEVAVLGYTF.

V usage is TRBV6-1 and J usage is TRBJ2-3; 8 positions match TRBD1. CDR1 and CDR2 (germline): MNHNS, SASEGT. V lost 2 bases and J lost 6; bases outside the gene matches: 4. This CDR3 region has 14 residues. CDR3 region: CASSEQGARDTQYF. CDR3 DNA sequence: TGTGCCAGCAGTGAACAGGGGGCGCGTGATACGCAGTATTTT.

The chain uses TRBV5-6 and TRBJ2-7; the match to TRBD1 covers 7 bases. J gave up 0 bases and V 5 bases, and 11 bases lay outside the gene matches. From germline, CDR1 is SGHDT and CDR2 YYEEEE. The CDR3 loop spans 16 amino acids. The CDR3 spells CASSFSTGTASYEQYF. CDR3 nucleotides: TGTGCCAGCAGTTTTTCCACCGGGACAGCCTCCTACGAGCAGTACTTC. The full variable domain, rest sourced from reference TRBV5-6 and TRBJ2-7, is DAGVTQSPTHLIKTRGQQVTLRCSPKSGHDTVSWYQQALGQGPQFIFQYYEEEERQRGNFPDRFSGHQFPNYSSELNVNALLLGDSALYLCASSFSTGTASYEQYFGPGTRLTVT.

This clonotype has a handful of counts. The V and J genes are TRBV6-1 and TRBJ1-6, with D unclear. The CDR3 length is 14 residues. Germline V gives CDR1 MNHNS, CDR2 SASEGT. Trimming removed 4 bases from V and 6 bases from J, with 10 bases in between. CDR3 amino acids: CASSVPVANSPLHF. CDR3 DNA sequence: TGTGCCAGCAGTGTGCCAGTTGCTAATTCACCCCTCCACTTT.

Only a few counts were recorded for this clonotype. The CDR3: CASSQGYVNTEAFF. CDR3 nucleotide sequence: TGTGCCAGCAGTCAGGGGTATGTGAACACTGAAGCTTTCTTT. The V and J genes are TRBV2 and TRBJ1-1, with a possible D match to TRBD1 (6 bases). The germline V gene encodes CDR1 SNHLY and CDR2 FYNNEI. V was pared by 5 bases and J by 0 bases, with 10 bases between. This CDR3 is 14 amino acids long.

The genes are TRBV6-1 and TRBJ2-3; 7 bases agree with TRBD1. V shed 9 bases, J shed 2 bases, and the junction held 5 bases outside the gene matches. Germline V gene lookup returns CDR1 MNHNS and CDR2 SASEGT. This CDR3 region has 13 residues. CDR3 amino acids: CASLTGATDTQYF. In DNA form, the CDR3 reads TGTGCCAGTTTAACAGGGGCCACAGATACGCAGTATTTT.

This sequence joins TRBV7-3 and TRBJ2-5; D is perhaps TRBD1 (6 bases). Looked up from germline, CDR1 is SGHTA and CDR2 is FQGTGA. This CDR3 region has 14 residues. V lost 1 base and J lost 2, with 8 bases in between. CDR3 protein: CASSLRGRQETQYF. For the CDR3, the DNA is TGTGCCAGCAGCTTAAGGGGGCGGCAAGAGACCCAGTACTTC. The variable domain in full, completed from reference TRBV7-3 and TRBJ2-5, reads GAGVSQTPSNKVTEKGKYVELRCDPISGHTALYWYRQSLGQGPEFLIYFQGTGAADDSGLPNDRFFAVRPEGSVSTLKIQRTERGDSAVYLCASSLRGRQETQYFGPGTRLLVL.

This clonotype was observed at least ten times. The chain carries TRBV27 and TRBJ2-1, with D possibly TRBD1 on 5 matching bases. Per the germline V gene, CDR1 is MNHEY and CDR2 is SMNVEV (reference sequence). The CDR3 has 13 amino acids. Trimming cost V 3 bases and J 8 bases, with 11 bases left between them. The CDR3 DNA reads as TGTGCCAGCAGTTTTAATCAGGGTTATGAGCAGTTCTTC. Its protein product is CASSFNQGYEQFF.

The chain has TRBV6-1 and TRBJ2-7; D remains ambiguous. Germline CDR1 reads MNHNS; CDR2 reads SASEGT. The CDR3 runs 12 residues. Trimming stripped 11 bases from V and 7 bases from J, with 18 bases between. The CDR3 loop reads CASNPPLVEQYF. In nucleotides, the CDR3 is TGTGCCTCTAATCCCCCGCTGGTTGAGCAGTACTTC.